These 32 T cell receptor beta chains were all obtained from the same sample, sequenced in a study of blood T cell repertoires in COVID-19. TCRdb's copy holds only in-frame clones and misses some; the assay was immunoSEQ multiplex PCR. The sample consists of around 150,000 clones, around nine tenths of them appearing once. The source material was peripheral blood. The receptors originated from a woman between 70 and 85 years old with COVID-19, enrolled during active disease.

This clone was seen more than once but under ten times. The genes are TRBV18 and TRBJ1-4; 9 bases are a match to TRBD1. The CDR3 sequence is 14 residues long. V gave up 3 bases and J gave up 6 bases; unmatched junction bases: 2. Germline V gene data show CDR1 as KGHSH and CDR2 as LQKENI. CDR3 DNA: TGTGCCAGCTCACCCCGGACAGGGGATGAAAAACTGTTTTTT. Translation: CASSPRTGDEKLFF.

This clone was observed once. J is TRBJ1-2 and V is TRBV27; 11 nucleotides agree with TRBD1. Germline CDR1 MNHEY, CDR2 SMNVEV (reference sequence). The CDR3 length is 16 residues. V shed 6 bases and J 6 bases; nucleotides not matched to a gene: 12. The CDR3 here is CASSLIRTGGSHGYTF. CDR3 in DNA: TGTGCCAGCAGCCTAATTCGGACAGGGGGCTCCCATGGCTACACCTTC.

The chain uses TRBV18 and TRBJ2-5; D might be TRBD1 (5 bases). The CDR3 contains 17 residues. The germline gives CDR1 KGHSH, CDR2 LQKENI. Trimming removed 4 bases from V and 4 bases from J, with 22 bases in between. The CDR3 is CASSRTNPNQPGETQYF. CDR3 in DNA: TGTGCCAGCTCACGGACAAACCCTAACCAGCCGGGAGAGACCCAGTACTTC. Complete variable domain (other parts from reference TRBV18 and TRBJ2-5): NAGVMQNPRHLVRRRGQEARLRCSPMKGHSHVYWYRQLPEEGLKFMVYLQKENIIDESGMPKERFSAEFPKEGPSILRIQQVVRGDSAAYFCASSRTNPNQPGETQYFGPGTRLLVL.

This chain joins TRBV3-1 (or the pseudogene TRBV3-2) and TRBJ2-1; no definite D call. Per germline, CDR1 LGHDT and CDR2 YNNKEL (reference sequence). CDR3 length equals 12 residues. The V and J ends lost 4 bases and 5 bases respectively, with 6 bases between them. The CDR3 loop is CASSRTNNEQFF. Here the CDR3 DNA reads TGTGCCAGCAGCCGTACTAACAATGAGCAGTTCTTC.

In DNA form, the CDR3 reads TGCGCCAGCAGCCCGGGGTACAGTGGTAATGAAAAACTGTTTTTT. This translates into CASSPGYSGNEKLFF. V gene TRBV5-1 combines with J gene TRBJ1-4; D gene unclear. The CDR3 runs to 15 residues. V dropped 4 bases and J dropped 4 bases, with 14 bases sitting between them. Per germline, CDR1 SGHRS and CDR2 YFSETQ.

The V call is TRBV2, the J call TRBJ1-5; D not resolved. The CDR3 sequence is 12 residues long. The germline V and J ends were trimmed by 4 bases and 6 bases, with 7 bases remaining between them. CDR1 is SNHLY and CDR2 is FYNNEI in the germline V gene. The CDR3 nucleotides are TGTGCCAGCAGTGCCACCGGTCAGCCCCAGCATTTT. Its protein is CASSATGQPQHF.

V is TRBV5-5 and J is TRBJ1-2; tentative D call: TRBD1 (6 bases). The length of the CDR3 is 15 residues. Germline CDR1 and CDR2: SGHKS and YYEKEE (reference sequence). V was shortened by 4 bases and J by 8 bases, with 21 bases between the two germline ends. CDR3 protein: CASSRTLDRTGGYTF. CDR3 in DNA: TGTGCCAGCAGCCGCACTTTAGACAGGACTGGCGGCTACACCTTC.

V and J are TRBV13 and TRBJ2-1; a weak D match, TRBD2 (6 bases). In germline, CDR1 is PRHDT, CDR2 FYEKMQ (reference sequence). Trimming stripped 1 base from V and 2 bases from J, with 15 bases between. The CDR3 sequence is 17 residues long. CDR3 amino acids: CASSLEWRGRTYNEQFF. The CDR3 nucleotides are TGTGCCAGCAGCTTAGAGTGGCGGGGAAGAACCTACAATGAGCAGTTCTTC.

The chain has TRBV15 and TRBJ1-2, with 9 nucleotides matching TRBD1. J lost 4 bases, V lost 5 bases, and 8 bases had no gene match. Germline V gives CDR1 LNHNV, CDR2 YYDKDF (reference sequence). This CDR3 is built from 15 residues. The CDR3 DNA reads TGTGCCACCAGCGGTGACAGGGGGATCGGCTATGGCTACACCTTC. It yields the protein CATSGDRGIGYGYTF.

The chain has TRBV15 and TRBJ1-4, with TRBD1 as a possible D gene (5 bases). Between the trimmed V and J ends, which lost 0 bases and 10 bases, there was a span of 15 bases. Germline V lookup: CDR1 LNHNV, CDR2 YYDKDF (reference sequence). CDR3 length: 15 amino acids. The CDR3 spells CATSRDKDRQGKLFF. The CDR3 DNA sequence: TGTGCCACCAGCAGAGATAAAGATAGGCAGGGAAAACTGTTTTTT. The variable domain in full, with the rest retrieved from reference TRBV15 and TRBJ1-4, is DAMVIQNPRYQVTQFGKPVTLSCSQTLNHNVMYWYQQKSSQAPKLLFHYYDKDFNNEADTPDNFQSRRPNTSFCFLDIRSPGLGDTAMYLCATSRDKDRQGKLFFGSGTQLSVL.

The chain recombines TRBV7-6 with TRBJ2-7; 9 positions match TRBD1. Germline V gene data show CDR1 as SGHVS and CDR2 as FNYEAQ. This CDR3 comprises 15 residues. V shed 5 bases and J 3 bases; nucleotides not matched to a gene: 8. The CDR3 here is CASSPRPDRGYEQYF. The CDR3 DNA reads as TGTGCCAGCAGCCCCCGGCCGGACAGGGGCTACGAGCAGTACTTC.

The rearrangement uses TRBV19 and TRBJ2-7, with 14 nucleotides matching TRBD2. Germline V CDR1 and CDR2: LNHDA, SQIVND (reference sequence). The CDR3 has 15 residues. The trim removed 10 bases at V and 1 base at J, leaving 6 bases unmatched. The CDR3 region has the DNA TGTGCCACTATTGGACTAGCGGGGGGATCCTACGAGCAGTACTTC. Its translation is CATIGLAGGSYEQYF.

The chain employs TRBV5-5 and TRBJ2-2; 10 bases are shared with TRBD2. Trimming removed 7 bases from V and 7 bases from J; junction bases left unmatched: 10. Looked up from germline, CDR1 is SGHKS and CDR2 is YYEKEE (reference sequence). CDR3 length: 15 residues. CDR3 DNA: TGTGCCAGCCTTCCAGCGGGGGGGCTTAGCGGGGAGCTGTTTTTT. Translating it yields CASLPAGGLSGELFF.

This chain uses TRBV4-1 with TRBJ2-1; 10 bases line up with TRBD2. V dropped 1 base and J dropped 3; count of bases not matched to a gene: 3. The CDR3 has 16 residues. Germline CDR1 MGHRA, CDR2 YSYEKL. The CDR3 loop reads CASSQAKRGGYNEQFF. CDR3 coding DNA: TGCGCCAGCAGCCAAGCTAAGCGGGGGGGCTACAATGAGCAGTTCTTC.

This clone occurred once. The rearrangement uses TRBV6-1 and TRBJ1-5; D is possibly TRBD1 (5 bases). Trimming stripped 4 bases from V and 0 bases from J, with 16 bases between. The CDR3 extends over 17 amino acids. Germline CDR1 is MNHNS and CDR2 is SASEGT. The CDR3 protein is CASSAQVGDYSNQPQHF. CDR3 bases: TGTGCCAGCAGTGCACAGGTAGGGGATTATAGCAATCAGCCCCAGCATTTT.

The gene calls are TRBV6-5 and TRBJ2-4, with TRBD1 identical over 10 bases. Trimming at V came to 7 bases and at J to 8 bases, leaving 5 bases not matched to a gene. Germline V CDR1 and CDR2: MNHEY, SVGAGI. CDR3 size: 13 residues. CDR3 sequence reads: CASIRQGADIQYF. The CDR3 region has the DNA TGTGCCAGCATACGACAGGGGGCTGACATTCAGTACTTC.

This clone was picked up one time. The CDR3 reads CASSQRDRGPEQYF. CDR3 DNA sequence: TGTGCCAGCAGCCAGCGGGACAGGGGGCCCGAGCAGTACTTC. This chain uses TRBV7-8 with TRBJ2-7, with TRBD1 matching 12 bases. The germline CDR1 and CDR2 sequences are SGHVS and FQNEAQ. The CDR3 loop spans 14 amino acids. Unmatched junction bases numbered 5, after V lost 5 bases and J lost 6 bases.

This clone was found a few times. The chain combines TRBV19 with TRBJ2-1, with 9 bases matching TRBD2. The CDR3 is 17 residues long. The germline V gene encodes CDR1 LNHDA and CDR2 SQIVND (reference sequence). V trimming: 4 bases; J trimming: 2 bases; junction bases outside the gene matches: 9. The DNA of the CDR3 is TGTGCCAGTAGTAAATCTGGACTAGCGAGAGCCTACAATGAGCAGTTCTTC. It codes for CASSKSGLARAYNEQFF.

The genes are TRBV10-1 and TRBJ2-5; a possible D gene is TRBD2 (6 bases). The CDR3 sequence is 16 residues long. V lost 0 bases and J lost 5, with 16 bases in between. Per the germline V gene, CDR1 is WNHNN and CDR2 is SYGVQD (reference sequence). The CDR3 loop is CASSESTRSGRETQYF. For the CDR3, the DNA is TGCGCCAGCAGTGAGTCGACTCGGTCGGGGAGGGAGACCCAGTACTTC.

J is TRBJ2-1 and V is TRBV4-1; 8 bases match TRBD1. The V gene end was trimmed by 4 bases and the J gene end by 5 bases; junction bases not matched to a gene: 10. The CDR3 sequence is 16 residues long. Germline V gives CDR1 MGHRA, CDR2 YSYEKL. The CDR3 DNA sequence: TGCGCCAGCAGCCCCCTGGCCCTGACAGGGGACAATGAGCAGTTCTTC. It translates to CASSPLALTGDNEQFF.

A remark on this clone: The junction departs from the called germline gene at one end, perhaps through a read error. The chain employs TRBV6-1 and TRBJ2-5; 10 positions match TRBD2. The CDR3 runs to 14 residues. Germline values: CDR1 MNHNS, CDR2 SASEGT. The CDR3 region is CASSQAGGPETQYF. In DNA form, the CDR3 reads TGTGCCAGCAGTCAAGCGGGGGGGCCCGAGACCCAGTACTTC.

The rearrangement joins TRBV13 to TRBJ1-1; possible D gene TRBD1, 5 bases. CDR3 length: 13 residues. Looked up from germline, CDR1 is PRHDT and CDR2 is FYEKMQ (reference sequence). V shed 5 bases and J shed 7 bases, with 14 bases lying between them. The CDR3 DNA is TGTGCCAGCAGCCTTAGTCGGGGGGGTGAAGCTTTCTTT. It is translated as CASSLSRGGEAFF.

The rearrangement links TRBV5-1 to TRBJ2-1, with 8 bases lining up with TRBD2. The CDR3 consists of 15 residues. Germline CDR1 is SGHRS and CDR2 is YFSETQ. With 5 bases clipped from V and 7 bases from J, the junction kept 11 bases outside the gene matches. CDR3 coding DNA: TGCGCCAGCAGTTCTCCGGGGGGGCCCGGGAATGAGCAGTTCTTC. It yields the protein CASSSPGGPGNEQFF.

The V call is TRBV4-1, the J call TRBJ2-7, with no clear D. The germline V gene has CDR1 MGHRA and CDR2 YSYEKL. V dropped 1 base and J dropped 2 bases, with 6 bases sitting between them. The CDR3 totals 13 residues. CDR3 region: CASSQVYPYEQYF. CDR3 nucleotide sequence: TGCGCCAGCAGCCAAGTATATCCCTACGAGCAGTACTTC.

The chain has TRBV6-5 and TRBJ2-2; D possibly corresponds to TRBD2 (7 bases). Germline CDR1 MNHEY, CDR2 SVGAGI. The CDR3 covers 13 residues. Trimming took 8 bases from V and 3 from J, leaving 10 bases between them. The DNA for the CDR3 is TGTGCCAGCCGAGGGGGGGACACCGGGGAGCTGTTTTTT. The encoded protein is CASRGGDTGELFF.

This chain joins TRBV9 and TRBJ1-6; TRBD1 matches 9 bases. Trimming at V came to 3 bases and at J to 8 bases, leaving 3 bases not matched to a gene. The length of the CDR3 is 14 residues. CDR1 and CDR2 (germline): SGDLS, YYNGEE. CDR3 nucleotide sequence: TGTGCCAGCAGCGAGGGACAGGGCTATTCACCCCTCCACTTT. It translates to CASSEGQGYSPLHF.

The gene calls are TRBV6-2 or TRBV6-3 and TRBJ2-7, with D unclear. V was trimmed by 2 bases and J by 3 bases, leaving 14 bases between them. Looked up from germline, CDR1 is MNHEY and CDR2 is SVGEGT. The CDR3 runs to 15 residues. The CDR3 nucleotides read TGTGCCAGCAGTTACGGGCTGCCCTTGAGCTACGAGCAGTACTTC. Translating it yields CASSYGLPLSYEQYF.

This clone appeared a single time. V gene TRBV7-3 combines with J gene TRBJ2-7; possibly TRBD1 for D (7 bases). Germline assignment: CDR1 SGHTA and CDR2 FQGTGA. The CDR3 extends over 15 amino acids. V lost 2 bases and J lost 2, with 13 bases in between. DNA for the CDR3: TGTGCCAGCAGCTTACAGGGGGGACAGACCTACGAGCAGTACTTC. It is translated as CASSLQGGQTYEQYF. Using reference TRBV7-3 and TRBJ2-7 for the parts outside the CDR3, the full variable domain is GAGVSQTPSNKVTEKGKYVELRCDPISGHTALYWYRQSLGQGPEFLIYFQGTGAADDSGLPNDRFFAVRPEGSVSTLKIQRTERGDSAVYLCASSLQGGQTYEQYFGPGTRLTVT.

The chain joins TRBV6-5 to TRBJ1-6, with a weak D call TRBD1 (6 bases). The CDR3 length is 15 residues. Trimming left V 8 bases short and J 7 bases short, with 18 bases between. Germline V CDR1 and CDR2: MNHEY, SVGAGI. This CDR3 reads CASWGRLGRNSPLHF. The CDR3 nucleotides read TGTGCCAGCTGGGGGCGTTTAGGGCGGAATTCACCCCTCCACTTT.

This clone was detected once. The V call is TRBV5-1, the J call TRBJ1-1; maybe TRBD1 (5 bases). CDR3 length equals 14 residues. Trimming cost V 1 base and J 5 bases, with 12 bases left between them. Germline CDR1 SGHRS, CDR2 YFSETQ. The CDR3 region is CASSLLGGMTEAFF. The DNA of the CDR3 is TGCGCCAGCAGCTTGCTGGGGGGGATGACTGAAGCTTTCTTT.

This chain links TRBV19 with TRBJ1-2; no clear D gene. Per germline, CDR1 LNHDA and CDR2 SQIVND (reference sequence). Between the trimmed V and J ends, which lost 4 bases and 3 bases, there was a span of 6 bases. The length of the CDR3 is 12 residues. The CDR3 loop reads CASSTRDYGYTF. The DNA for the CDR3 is TGTGCCAGTAGTACCCGGGACTATGGCTACACCTTC.

CDR3 amino acids: CASKRGGTGELFF. The CDR3 region has the DNA TGTGCCAGTAAACGGGGAGGCACCGGGGAGCTGTTTTTT. The chain uses TRBV19 and TRBJ2-2, with TRBD2 as a possible D gene (6 bases). The CDR3 runs 13 residues. Trimming shortened V by 7 bases and J by 4 bases, and 10 bases separated the two germline ends. Germline lookup yields CDR1 LNHDA and CDR2 SQIVND (reference sequence).